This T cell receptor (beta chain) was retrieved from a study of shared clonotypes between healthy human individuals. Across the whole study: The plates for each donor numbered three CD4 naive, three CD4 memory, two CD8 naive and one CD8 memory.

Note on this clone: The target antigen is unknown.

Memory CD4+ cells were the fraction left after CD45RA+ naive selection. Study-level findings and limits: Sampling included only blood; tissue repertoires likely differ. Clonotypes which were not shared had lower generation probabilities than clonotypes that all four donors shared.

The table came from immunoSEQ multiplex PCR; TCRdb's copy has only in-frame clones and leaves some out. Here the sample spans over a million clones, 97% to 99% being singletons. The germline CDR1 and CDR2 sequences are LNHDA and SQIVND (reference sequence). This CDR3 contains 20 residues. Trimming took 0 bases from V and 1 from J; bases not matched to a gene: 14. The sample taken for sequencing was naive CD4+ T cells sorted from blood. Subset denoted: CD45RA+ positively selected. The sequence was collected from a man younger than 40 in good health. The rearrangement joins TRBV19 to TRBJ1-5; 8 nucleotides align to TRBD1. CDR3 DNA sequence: TGTGCCAGTAGTATAGATTGGGTGGGCAGGGGGCGAAGGAGCAATCAGCCCCAGCATTTT. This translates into CASSIDWVGRGRRSNQPQHF. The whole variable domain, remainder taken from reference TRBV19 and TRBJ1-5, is DGGITQSPKYLFRKEGQNVTLSCEQNLNHDAMYWYRQDPGQGLRLIYYSQIVNDFQKGDIAEGYSVSREKKESFPLTVTSAQKNPTAFYLCASSIDWVGRGRRSNQPQHFGDGTRLSIL.